The 5 T cell receptor beta chains below all came from one sample that was sequenced in a study of T cells after yellow fever vaccination. MiXCR, run by TCRdb on the 5' RACE reads, gives a single entry per CDR3 protein. The data show some 600,000 distinct CDR3 sequences, 9% to 15% seen once. This specimen was PBMCs, taken on the day of the yellow fever booster vaccination. The source of these receptors is a man aged 25 to 40 who received the YFV17D yellow fever vaccine.

This rearrangement joins TRBV30 to TRBJ2-1, with TRBD1 matching over 7 bases. J gave up 10 bases and V 4 bases, and 4 bases lay outside the gene matches. Germline V gives CDR1 GTSNPN, CDR2 SVGIG (reference sequence). The CDR3 consists of 11 residues. CDR3 protein: CAWTPGQEQFF. The CDR3 DNA reads as TGTGCCTGGACTCCGGGACAGGAGCAGTTCTTC.

This chain connects TRBV9 to TRBJ2-1; D is unclear. Per the germline V gene, CDR1 is SGDLS and CDR2 is YYNGEE. Trimming cost V 2 bases and J 5 bases, with 14 bases left between them. CDR3 length: 15 amino acids. This chain's CDR3 is CASSVLPDVNNEQFF. In DNA, the CDR3 is TGTGCCAGCAGCGTTCTACCGGATGTAAACAATGAGCAGTTCTTC.

V gene TRBV4-2 combines with J gene TRBJ2-2; TRBD2 aligns across 8 bases. The CDR3 runs 18 residues. V was pared by 0 bases and J by 6 bases, with 12 bases of the junction left unmatched. Germline assignment: CDR1 LGHNA and CDR2 YNFKEQ. The CDR3 loop reads CASSQDPDGRARAGELFF. CDR3 DNA sequence: TGTGCCAGCAGCCAAGATCCGGACGGGAGGGCTCGGGCCGGGGAGCTGTTTTTT.

In this sample, this clonotype turned up a few times. V usage is TRBV10-3 and J usage is TRBJ2-3; D possibly matches TRBD1 or TRBD2 (5 bases each). This CDR3 spans 16 amino acids. V shed 9 bases and J shed 2 bases, with 21 bases lying between them. The germline CDR1 and CDR2 sequences are ENHRY and SYGVKD. This CDR3 is CAIRGGLGFTTDTQYF. CDR3 coding DNA: TGTGCCATACGGGGCGGTCTGGGTTTCACCACAGATACGCAGTATTTT.

Many counts were recorded for this clonotype. J is TRBJ2-5 and V is TRBV18; tentative D call: TRBD2 (5 bases). CDR1 is KGHSH and CDR2 is LQKENI in the germline V gene. The CDR3 is 13 residues long. Between the trimmed V and J ends, which lost 2 bases and 3 bases, there was a span of 7 bases. The CDR3 coding sequence is TGTGCCAGCTCACCAACGAGGGAAGAGACCCAGTACTTC. Residues: CASSPTREETQYF.